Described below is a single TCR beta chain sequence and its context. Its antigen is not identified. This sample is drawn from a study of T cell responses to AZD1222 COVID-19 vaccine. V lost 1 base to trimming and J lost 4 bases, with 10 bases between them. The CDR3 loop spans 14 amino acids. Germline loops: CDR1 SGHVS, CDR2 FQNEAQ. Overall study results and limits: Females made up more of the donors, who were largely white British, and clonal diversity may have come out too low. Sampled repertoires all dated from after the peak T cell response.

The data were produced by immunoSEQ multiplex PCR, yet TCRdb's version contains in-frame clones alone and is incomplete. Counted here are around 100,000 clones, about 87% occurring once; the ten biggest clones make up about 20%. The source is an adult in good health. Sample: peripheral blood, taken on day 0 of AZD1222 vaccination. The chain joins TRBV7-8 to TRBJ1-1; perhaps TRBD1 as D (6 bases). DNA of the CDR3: TGTGCCAGCAGCTTAGGGACAGCGAGCACTGAAGCTTTCTTT. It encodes CASSLGTASTEAFF.